These 10 T cell receptor beta chains share one sample of origin, sequenced in a study of CD4 and CD8 cells across lung adenocarcinoma regions. TCRdb reprocessed the PCR reads with MiXCR, giving one entry per CDR3 protein. The top ten hold 40% to 50% of the sample, which has about 25,000 distinct CDR3 sequences, about 50% seen once. Material for sequencing was CD8+ T cells from the center of a lung tumor. These TCRs come from a male donor with lung adenocarcinoma. The CD4 and CD8 labels of this study may be unreliable.

Points on this clonotype: One end of the junction fails to match germline, which may point to a read error. The chain uses TRBV12-5 and TRBJ2-1; D gene ambiguous. The CDR3 consists of 11 residues. In germline, CDR1 is LGHNT, CDR2 FRNRAP. CDR3 nucleotide sequence: TGTGGCAGTGGGAAGGTCAAGGAGCAGTTTTTT. Its protein is CGSGKVKEQFF.

This clonotype occurred many times. The CDR3: CASSLEISLSNQPQHF. The CDR3 bases are TGTGCCAGCAGCTTAGAAATCAGCCTTAGCAATCAGCCCCAGCATTTT. V is TRBV7-2 and J is TRBJ1-5; D not certain. Trimming took 1 base from V and 0 from J, leaving 10 bases between them. CDR3 length equals 16 residues. The germline gives CDR1 SGHTA, CDR2 FQGNSA.

This clonotype was detected a few times. The V gene is TRBV11-2, the J gene TRBJ2-2; 8 bases agree with TRBD2. With V trimmed by 3 bases and J by 2 bases, 11 bases remained unmatched. Germline loops: CDR1 SGHAT, CDR2 FQNNGV. This CDR3 spans 18 amino acids. DNA of the CDR3: TGTGCCAGCAGCTTTACGACTTTAGCGGGACCTAACACCGGGGAGCTGTTTTTT. It specifies CASSFTTLAGPNTGELFF.

The chain is built from TRBV27 and TRBJ2-4, with D perhaps being TRBD1 or TRBD2 (6 bases each). Matching the DNA end better, TRBJ2-5 makes the J call doubtful. The CDR3 spans 18 residues. Per germline, CDR1 MNHEY and CDR2 SMNVEV (reference sequence). The CDR3 coding sequence is TGTGCCAGCAGTTTAACGGGGATCGGGGGCCGGGGCCAAGAGACCCAGTACTTC. Protein: CASSLTGIGGRGQETQYF.

Concerning this clonotype itself: A junction end diverges from the germline sequence, so it may reflect a read error. The chain carries TRBV4-1 and TRBJ2-3; TRBD1 matches 8 bases. This CDR3 is built from 14 residues. Per germline, CDR1 MGHRA and CDR2 YSYEKL. The CDR3 sequence is CAGSQQGDPDTQYF. CDR3 nucleotides: TGCGCGGGCAGCCAACAGGGGGACCCAGATACCCAGTACTTT.

The chain combines TRBV6-5 with TRBJ2-5, with D possibly matching TRBD2 (6 bases). The CDR3 contains 16 residues. Germline CDR1 is MNHEY and CDR2 is SVGAGI. V lost 2 bases and J lost 5, with 18 bases in between. This chain's CDR3 is CASSYVGNTGGETQYF. The CDR3 nucleotides read TGTGCCAGCAGTTACGTCGGGAACACCGGGGGTGAGACCCAGTACTTC.

The gene calls are TRBV6-5 and TRBJ2-1; D call uncertain. V gave up 2 bases and J gave up 5 bases, with 10 bases separating them. The CDR3 covers 14 residues. Germline V gene sequence: CDR1 MNHEY, CDR2 SVGAGI. This CDR3 is CASSYGKPDNEQFF. CDR3 nucleotides: TGTGCCAGCAGTTACGGCAAGCCGGACAATGAGCAGTTCTTC.

This clonotype has only a few counts. This chain connects TRBV7-6 to TRBJ2-5; D uncertain. The J call is in doubt because the DNA end fits TRBJ2-7 better. The germline CDR1 and CDR2 sequences are SGHVS and FNYEAQ. The CDR3 contains 14 residues. The DNA for the CDR3 is TGTGCCAGCAGCTTAGGCGGTGGATCCTACGAGCAGTACTTC. Translating it yields CASSLGGGSYEQYF.

Within the sample, this clonotype is medium-sized. This rearrangement joins TRBV10-2 to TRBJ2-3; D is perhaps TRBD1 or TRBD2 (5 bases each). There are 17 residues in the CDR3. The germline V and J ends were trimmed by 0 bases and 0 bases, with 13 bases remaining between them. CDR1 and CDR2 (germline): WSHSY, SAAADI. The CDR3 here is CASSESGRFGSTDTQYF. As DNA, the CDR3 is TGCGCCAGCAGTGAGTCGGGACGGTTCGGAAGCACAGATACGCAGTATTTT.

On this clonotype: One junction end disagrees with the germline gene, perhaps due to a read error. The J gene is TRBJ2-3, the V gene TRBV6-1; D possibly corresponds to TRBD2 (6 bases). The CDR3 has 14 amino acids. Germline V lookup: CDR1 MNHNS, CDR2 SASEGT. CDR3 DNA sequence: TGCCGCGGCACGGGGCCGGGAGCCACAGACACGCAGTATTTC. This codes for CRGTGPGATDTQYF.